The clone carrying this T cell receptor beta chain was counted many times. As yet, its antigen is unknown. Arm-PCR with iRepertoire HTBI primers amplified the CDR3 regions for these TCR beta libraries. TCRdb analysed the multiplex PCR reads with MiXCR anew, one entry per CDR3 protein. Of about 400,000 distinct CDR3 sequences in the sample, 15% to 19% were seen once. Time point specified: newly diagnosed GD, antithyroid drugs for less than 3 months. The authors made the TCR library using RNA they extracted from PBMCs. Graves' disease diagnosis followed American Thyroid Association guidelines. This record comes from a study of regulatory T cells in long-lasting Graves disease. The CDR3 has 21 amino acids. The germline CDR1 and CDR2 sequences are SGHTA and FQGNSA. V gave up 0 bases and J gave up 0 bases, with 21 bases separating them. Study outcomes and limitations: Favored gene segments in persistent disease were TRBV28, TRBJ1-2 and TRBJ2-5. Newly diagnosed patients had higher TCR diversity than persistent Graves' patients did. Since the sample size was small, accuracy may have been reduced.

The J gene is TRBJ2-6, the V gene TRBV7-2, with a tentative D call TRBD1 (6 bases). The sample in question was peripheral blood mononuclear cells (PBMCs), obtained at new diagnosis, from a patient treated with antithyroid drugs. The TCR sequence derives from a female donor with Graves disease. The DNA of the CDR3 is TGTGCCAGCAGCTTAGCTAGTAGAGGGACACCAATCAACTCTGGGGCCAACGTCCTGACTTTC. Its protein product is CASSLASRGTPINSGANVLTF.